The 8 T cell receptor beta chains below were found in one sample sequenced in a study of blood T cells in healthy people across ages. Alongside a J-beta primer mix, a sample-barcoded 5' primer served in a second PCR lasting roughly 6 to 11 cycles. TCRdb reprocessed the 5' RACE reads with MiXCR, giving one entry per CDR3 protein. The sample holds more than 900,000 distinct CDR3 sequences, under 35% seen once. This sample was shared with a second study, whose subject was T cells of mothers and their children.

Material for sequencing was blood. These receptors came from a woman aged 40-49 years in good health.

The CDR3 DNA sequence: TGTGCCAGCAGCCTAAATAGCGGGGCCACCCACAATGAGCAGTTCTTC. Amino acids: CASSLNSGATHNEQFF. The genes are TRBV9 and TRBJ2-1; 8 bases are shared with TRBD2. CDR3 size: 16 residues. Germline CDR1 is SGDLS and CDR2 is YYNGEE. Losses at the gene ends were 4 bases for V and 5 bases for J; bases not matched to a gene: 11. Based on the CDR3 plus reference TRBV9 and TRBJ2-1, the full variable domain is DSGVTQTPKHLITATGQRVTLRCSPRSGDLSVYWYQQSLDQGLQFLIQYYNGEERAKGNILERFSAQQFPDLHSELNLSSLELGDSALYFCASSLNSGATHNEQFFGPGTRLTVL.

This clonotype was detected only a few times. This rearrangement joins TRBV29-1 to TRBJ2-3, with 9 bases aligning to TRBD1. V was pared by 5 bases and J by 3 bases, with 3 bases of the junction left unmatched. This CDR3 has 13 residues. Germline loops: CDR1 SQVTM, CDR2 ANQGSEA. The CDR3 loop reads CSVYRGHTDTQYF. CDR3 nucleotides: TGCAGCGTTTACAGGGGGCATACAGATACGCAGTATTTT.

Turning to this clonotype: A junction end diverges from the germline sequence, so it may reflect a read error. The rearrangement uses TRBV18 and TRBJ1-5; 9 nucleotides agree with TRBD1. The length of the CDR3 is 14 residues. From germline, CDR1 is KGHSH and CDR2 LQKENI. Here the CDR3 reads CASPPGTGNQPQHF. As DNA, the CDR3 is TGTGCCAGCCCACCAGGGACAGGGAATCAGCCCCAGCATTTT.

This clonotype came up many times. In DNA form, the CDR3 reads TGTGCCAGCAGCGCCCAGACCTACGAGCAGTACTTC. Residues: CASSAQTYEQYF. The chain recombines TRBV7-2 with TRBJ2-7; no clear D gene. The CDR3 contains 12 residues. Germline loops: CDR1 SGHTA, CDR2 FQGNSA. Trimming shortened V by 5 bases and J by 2 bases, and 7 bases separated the two germline ends.

This clonotype appeared a few times. The DNA of the CDR3 is TGTGCCAGCAGCCTAGGGGCGAATCCTAACACAGATACGCAGTATTTT. Its translation is CASSLGANPNTDTQYF. J is TRBJ2-3 and V is TRBV7-9; D might be TRBD1 (5 bases). The germline V gene has CDR1 SEHNR and CDR2 FQNEAQ (reference sequence). Between the trimmed V and J ends, which lost 5 bases and 2 bases, there was a span of 17 bases. This CDR3 is 16 amino acids long.

This clonotype has ten or more counts. This sequence joins TRBV4-3 and TRBJ2-7; a possible D gene is TRBD1 (6 bases). Deletions cut 0 bases from V and 2 bases from J, with 17 bases between. Germline V gene lookup returns CDR1 LGHNA and CDR2 YSLEER. This CDR3 region has 17 residues. This CDR3 reads CASSQDLGTRNPYEQYF. CDR3 sequence (DNA): TGCGCCAGCAGCCAAGATCTCGGGACACGGAACCCCTACGAGCAGTACTTC.

V gene TRBV6-5 combines with J gene TRBJ2-7; 14 bases match TRBD2. Germline CDR1 reads MNHEY; CDR2 reads SVGAGI. The CDR3 is 13 residues long. The V segment lost 11 bases and the J segment 4 bases; nucleotides outside the gene matches: 4. The CDR3, as DNA: TGTGCCGTCCGGACTAGCGGGGGGTACGAGCAGTACTTC. Translated: CAVRTSGGYEQYF.

This clonotype was detected ten times or more. V is TRBV7-6 and J is TRBJ2-4; possibly TRBD2 for D (5 bases). The CDR3 has 13 amino acids. Trimming took off 1 base at V and 8 bases at J, with 9 bases between the two ends. Germline CDR1 reads SGHVS; CDR2 reads FNYEAQ. The CDR3 spells CASSLGNGDIQYF. DNA of the CDR3: TGTGCCAGCAGCTTAGGGAACGGGGACATTCAGTACTTC. The variable domain in full, completed from reference TRBV7-6 and TRBJ2-4, reads GAGVSQSPRYKVTKRGQDVALRCDPISGHVSLYWYRQALGQGPEFLTYFNYEAQQDKSGLPNDRFSAERPEGSISTLTIQRTEQRDSAMYRCASSLGNGDIQYFGAGTRLSVL.